The source of this T cell receptor (beta chain) is a study of CD8 T cells in Susac syndrome. Study-level information: Each patient with Susac syndrome, at the time of blood draw, was therapy-naive, on corticosteroids, or on intravenous immunoglobulin alone.

From germline, CDR1 is SGHRS and CDR2 YFSETQ. Trimming took 2 bases from V and 0 from J; bases not matched to a gene: 11. The CDR3 loop spans 18 amino acids. TEMRA cells were FACS-enriched, with CD8+ and CD4+ T cells isolated negatively. The table lists this clonotype with a count of one. RNA, at about 0.45 to 1 ug, was reverse transcribed with random hexamers. Each CDR3 protein is one row after TCRdb ran MiXCR on the immunoSEQ multiplex PCR reads. The profile shows under 200,000 distinct CDR3 sequences, over 75% of them singletons. This receptor was taken from a human donor with Susac syndrome. This chain joins TRBV5-1 and TRBJ2-5; the match to TRBD2 covers 9 bases. Sample: CD4+ T cells from PBMCs. DNA for the CDR3: TGCGCCAGCAGCTTAGGGACTAGCTCAAATACGTACCAAGAGACCCAGTACTTC. It codes for CASSLGTSSNTYQETQYF.